This is a list of T cell receptor beta chains from one sample in a study of blood T cells in healthy people across ages. TCRdb reprocessed the 5' RACE reads via MiXCR and lists one record per CDR3 protein. The sample lists about 1.6 million distinct CDR3 sequences; about 31% were seen once. The material sequenced was blood. The receptors were sampled from a woman aged 25-40 years in good health. The CDR3 runs from the conserved cysteine through the conserved F or W. The D gene is left open where the match is weak. Not every row has a clone size; where given, it reads once, few, many or a size class.

v_call	d_call	clone_size	j_call	cdr3_aa	cdr3_nt
TRBV28	.	.	TRBJ2-7	CASTSRAREDEQYF	TGTGCCAGCACTTCGAGGGCGAGGGAGGACGAGCAGTACTTC
TRBV20-1	.	.	TRBJ2-5	CSATLISETQYF	TGCAGTGCAACCCTCATCTCGGAGACCCAGTACTTC
TRBV11-1	.	few	TRBJ2-1	CASSRDSSNEQFF	TGTGCCAGCAGCCGCGACTCGTCGAATGAGCAGTTCTTC
TRBV27	TRBD2	.	TRBJ2-1	CASSFPGLAGVGEQFF	TGTGCCAGCAGTTTTCCAGGACTAGCGGGAGTGGGTGAGCAGTTCTTC
TRBV27	.	.	TRBJ1-2	CAAYSTRGRDENGYTF	TGTGCCGCATACTCGACGAGGGGGAGAGATGAAAATGGCTACACCTTC
TRBV21-1	.	few	TRBJ1-4	CASKTLRLFF	TGTGCCAGCAAGACCCTCAGGCTGTTTTTT
TRBV4-2	TRBD2	few	TRBJ2-7	CASSQVGPGLATYEQYF	TGTGCCAGCAGCCAAGTGGGGCCGGGACTAGCGACCTACGAGCAGTACTTC
TRBV18	.	.	TRBJ2-5	CASSPVPSNQETQYF	TGTGCCAGCTCACCAGTCCCCAGTAACCAAGAGACCCAGTACTTC
TRBV5-1	.	.	TRBJ2-1	CASSQEGWGGPSDEQFF	TGCGCCAGCAGTCAGGAGGGGTGGGGGGGCCCCTCCGATGAGCAGTTCTTC
TRBV6-1	TRBD2	.	TRBJ2-3	CASSALAVRDTDTQYF	TGTGCCAGCAGTGCCCTAGCGGTCCGGGACACAGATACGCAGTATTTT
TRBV7-2	TRBD1	.	TRBJ1-5	CASSPQGGFGTQPQHF	TGTGCCAGCAGCCCCCAGGGGGGGTTTGGGACTCAGCCCCAGCATTTT
TRBV20-1	TRBD2	few	TRBJ2-7	CSARDMGGLAGQEQYF	TGCAGTGCTAGAGATATGGGGGGACTAGCGGGACAAGAGCAGTACTTC
TRBV4-1	.	few	TRBJ2-1	CASSETGTSSYNEQFF	TGCGCCAGCAGCGAGACAGGGACTAGCTCCTACAATGAGCAGTTCTTC
TRBV7-8	.	.	TRBJ2-1	CASSLLWSSDRNEQFF	TGTGCCAGCAGCTTACTATGGTCTTCCGATAGGAATGAGCAGTTCTTC
TRBV27	.	.	TRBJ1-2	CASSPLTVGILYGYTF	TGTGCCAGCAGTCCCCTGACAGTGGGCATTCTCTATGGCTACACCTTC
TRBV9	TRBD2	.	TRBJ2-5	CASSVSTTSGETQYF	TGTGCCAGCAGCGTATCGACGACTAGCGGGGAGACCCAGTACTTC
TRBV20-1	.	.	TRBJ2-3	CSAPGHGTDTQYF	TGCAGTGCCCCGGGACACGGTACAGATACGCAGTATTTT
TRBV9	.	few	TRBJ1-4	CASSVAGGLTEKLFF	TGTGCCAGCAGCGTAGCGGGAGGACTAACGGAAAAACTGTTTTTT
TRBV9	.	.	TRBJ2-4	CASSADLNIQYF	TGTGCCAGCAGCGCCGACTTAAACATTCAGTACTTC
TRBV29-1	TRBD2	few	TRBJ2-5	CSVGGYNEQYF	TGCAGCGTGGGGGGGTACAATGAGCAGTACTTC
TRBV28	TRBD2	.	TRBJ2-2	CASSSYRGTSGSDTGELFF	TGTGCCAGCAGTTCGTACCGGGGAACTAGCGGGAGTGACACCGGGGAGCTGTTTTTT
TRBV27	TRBD2	few	TRBJ2-7	CASTAGGASGRYEQYF	TGTGCCAGCACCGCGGGCGGGGCTAGCGGGAGGTACGAGCAGTACTTC
TRBV7-8	.	.	TRBJ1-6	CASSTGTDYGSPLHF	TGTGCCAGCAGCACCGGGACGGACTACGGTTCACCCCTCCACTTT
TRBV5-1	.	few	TRBJ2-7	CASSWVDSSNEQYF	TGCGCCAGCAGCTGGGTGGACAGTTCGAACGAGCAGTACTTC